The rows below give T cell receptor beta chains drawn from one sample of a study of shared clonotypes between healthy human individuals. Some clones are missing from TCRdb's copy, which holds only in-frame ones; the method was immunoSEQ multiplex PCR. Found here are 400,000 to 550,000 clones, 79% of them singletons; the top ten hold more than 10%. The specimen was PBMCs. The receptors come from a woman between 35 and 50 years old in good health. Some clones in this sample may be carry-over from other donors' samples. Each CDR3 is given with its conserved first and last residue. A D gene is named only where the DNA matches it firmly. Only part of the rows carry a size: once, few, many, or a class if the clone is expanded.

V	size	J	D	DNA	CDR3
TRBV4-2	NA	TRBJ1-1	TRBD1	TGTGCCAGCAGCCGAAGGGCCGGGACAGGGGTCACTGAAGCTTTCTTT	CASSRRAGTGVTEAFF
TRBV7-3	NA	TRBJ2-2	TRBD2	TGTGCCAGCAGCTTGACTAGCGGGAGTACCGGGGAGCTGTTTTTT	CASSLTSGSTGELFF
TRBV6-5	NA	TRBJ2-2	NA	TGTGCCAGCAGCACCGGACGGAACACCGGGGAGCTGTTTTTT	CASSTGRNTGELFF
TRBV29-1	NA	TRBJ1-1	NA	TGCAGCGTTGAACACAGGGCTATGGTTGAAGCTTTCTTT	CSVEHRAMVEAFF
TRBV7-2	NA	TRBJ1-4	NA	TGTGCCAGCAGCCCGACGCGGAATGAAAAACTGTTTTTT	CASSPTRNEKLFF
TRBV2	NA	TRBJ2-7	NA	TGTGCCAGCAGTTCTTCCTGGTTGAGCTACGAGCAGTACTTC	CASSSSWLSYEQYF
TRBV5-1	NA	TRBJ2-7	NA	TGCGCCAGCAGCTTGGCCAGGGGCGGGCAGTACTTC	CASSLARGGQYF
TRBV7-3	NA	TRBJ2-4	NA	TGTGCCAGCAGCGACCGGATTTTCGGGGTAGCCAAAAACATTCAGTACTTC	CASSDRIFGVAKNIQYF
TRBV4-2	NA	TRBJ1-3	NA	TGTGCAGCCTACTCTGGAAACACCATATATTTT	CAAYSGNTIYF
TRBV4-3	NA	TRBJ2-2	NA	TGCGCCAGCAGCCAAGATGGTAGGGCAGGGTTGCACACCGGGGAGCTGTTTTTT	CASSQDGRAGLHTGELFF
TRBV27	NA	TRBJ2-1	TRBD2	TGTGCCAGCAGTACGCCGGGACTAGCGCTTTACAATGAGCAGTTCTTC	CASSTPGLALYNEQFF
TRBV4-1	NA	TRBJ2-5	TRBD2	TGCGCCAGCAGCCAAACCTTGGCTAGCGGGAGTAAAGAGACCCAGTACTTC	CASSQTLASGSKETQYF
TRBV4-3	NA	TRBJ2-7	NA	TGCGCCAGCAGCCAAGAGGACAGCTACGAGCAGTACTTC	CASSQEDSYEQYF
TRBV7-6	NA	TRBJ2-5	TRBD2	TGTGCCAGCAGCCAGAAGGGCCTCGGCGGGAGAGTGCAGTACTTC	CASSQKGLGGRVQYF
TRBV19	once	TRBJ1-5	TRBD1	TGTGCCAGTAGTATCGAGGGGGCGAAGCCCCAGCATTTT	CASSIEGAKPQHF
TRBV28	NA	TRBJ2-5	NA	TGTGCCAGCAGCTCATCGGGGTGGGAGACCCAGTACTTC	CASSSSGWETQYF
TRBV7-9	NA	TRBJ2-7	TRBD1	TGTGCCAGCAGCCCCGACAGGGCCTACGAGCAGTACTTC	CASSPDRAYEQYF
TRBV7-2	NA	TRBJ2-1	NA	TGTGCCAGCAGCTTAGCGCAAGGGGGGTCCTACAATGAGCAGTTCTTC	CASSLAQGGSYNEQFF
TRBV2	NA	TRBJ2-7	NA	TGTGCCAGCAGGGGCGGGACAGCTGACAACTACGAGCAGTACTTC	CASRGGTADNYEQYF
TRBV14	once	TRBJ2-7	TRBD2	TGTGCCAGCAGCCTTACCGGGACTAGCGGGAGAAAGTACTTC	CASSLTGTSGRKYF
TRBV28	NA	TRBJ1-5	TRBD1	TGTGCCACCAGGGGGCGCGATCAGCCCCAGCATTTT	CATRGRDQPQHF
TRBV7-9	NA	TRBJ1-1	TRBD1	TGTGCCAGCAGCCCTCAAGGGGGCATGAACACTGAAGCTTTCTTT	CASSPQGGMNTEAFF
TRBV27	NA	TRBJ1-5	TRBD1	TGTGCCAGCAGTTTATTTGGGGACAGACCATATAGCAATCAGCCCCAGCATTTT	CASSLFGDRPYSNQPQHF
TRBV7-9	NA	TRBJ2-7	TRBD1	TGTGCCAGCAGCTCCGGGACAGGGGCCCAAATTTCCTACGAGCAGTACTTC	CASSSGTGAQISYEQYF
TRBV2	NA	TRBJ1-4	NA	TGTGCCAGCAGTGAATTCCTGGCTAATGAAAAACTGTTTTTT	CASSEFLANEKLFF
TRBV9	few	TRBJ1-3	NA	TGTGCCAGCAGCGTGTTGGAGGGAAACACCATATATTTT	CASSVLEGNTIYF
TRBV5-4	NA	TRBJ2-3	NA	TGTGCCAGCAGCTTGCTGGAAACGAGCACAGATACGCAGTATTTT	CASSLLETSTDTQYF
TRBV7-9	NA	TRBJ1-1	TRBD1	TGTGCCAGCAGCCACCCGCGGGACAGGGTTATGAACACTGAAGCTTTCTTT	CASSHPRDRVMNTEAFF
TRBV5-4	few	TRBJ2-5	NA	TGTGCCAGCAGCTTGGTGTTGGGGACCCAGTACTTC	CASSLVLGTQYF
TRBV27	few	TRBJ1-2	NA	TGTGCCAGCAGTTCTGGGGGGGTACAGACTAACTATGGCTACACCTTC	CASSSGGVQTNYGYTF
TRBV5-6	NA	TRBJ1-1	NA	TGTGCCAGCAGCTTAGCAGGGCTCGGAACTGAAGCTTTCTTT	CASSLAGLGTEAFF
TRBV21-1	NA	TRBJ1-2	NA	TGTGCCAGCAGCAAATCTTTAGACAGGGGGCGTGATGGCTACACCTTC	CASSKSLDRGRDGYTF
TRBV11-2	NA	TRBJ1-6	NA	TGTGCCAGCAGCTCGCTGTCCTATAATTCACCCCTCCACTTT	CASSSLSYNSPLHF
TRBV6-6	NA	TRBJ2-3	NA	TGTGCCAGCAGTTACCGCCCCACAGATACGCAGTATTTT	CASSYRPTDTQYF
TRBV4-3	few	TRBJ2-7	NA	TGCGCCAGCAGCCAAGATAGGGCAGGGAGCGGCGAGCAGTACTTC	CASSQDRAGSGEQYF
TRBV28	NA	TRBJ1-1	NA	TGTGCCAGCAGCGGCCCCATGGGGCGCGACACTGAAGCTTTCTTT	CASSGPMGRDTEAFF
TRBV29-1	NA	TRBJ2-3	NA	TGCAGCGTTGGGCCAGATACGCAGTATTTT	CSVGPDTQYF
TRBV28	NA	TRBJ2-3	TRBD2	TGTGCCAGCAGGTTAGCGGGAGGGCCTAGCCACTATACGCAGTATTTT	CASRLAGGPSHYTQYF
TRBV15	many	TRBJ2-1	NA	TGTGCCACCAGCACCGGACTACCCAGCAATGAGCAGTTCTTC	CATSTGLPSNEQFF
TRBV7-7	NA	TRBJ2-7	TRBD2	TGTGCTAGCAGCCCGGGACTAGCGGGGACCTACGAGCAGTACTTC	CASSPGLAGTYEQYF